This T cell receptor (beta chain) was identified during a study of identical twins. TCRdb itself ran the 5' RACE reads through MiXCR, one entry per CDR3 protein. The sample includes 1,800,000 or so distinct CDR3 sequences, about 32% of them seen just once. The sample holds a few counts of this clonotype. Its antigen is not identified. Study-wide results and limits: Cross-sectional statistics underpinned the conclusions; the same donors were not followed.

The CDR3 length is 14 residues. Trimming pared 6 bases from V and 3 bases from J, leaving 14 bases between. Germline-derived CDR1 and CDR2 are LGHDT and YNNKEL (reference sequence). The TCR was taken from a newborn girl in good health. Sequenced material: cord blood. V gene TRBV3-1 combines with J gene TRBJ1-1; D is unresolved. CDR3: CASRYRESDTEAFF. The CDR3 DNA sequence: TGTGCCAGCAGGTACAGAGAGTCGGACACTGAAGCTTTCTTT.